These 28 T cell receptor beta chains share one sample of origin, sequenced in a study of TIL therapy for anti-PD-1-resistant metastatic lung cancer. The time point: pre-treatment sample, taken before nivolumab and TIL therapy. This was the immunoSEQ v3 assay. Here immunoSEQ multiplex PCR was the method, and the copy in TCRdb shows in-frame clones only, minus some. The sample has more than 15,000 clones, about 83% seen once. Sequenced material: blood, taken at baseline. These receptors were collected from a person aged 25-80 years with non-small cell lung cancer.

The V call is TRBV6-1, the J call TRBJ1-3; no reliable D call. This CDR3 region has 14 residues. Per the germline V gene, CDR1 is MNHNS and CDR2 is SASEGT. V lost 1 base to trimming and J lost 5 bases, with 9 bases between them. The chain's CDR3 is CASSEGLERNTIYF. The CDR3 nucleotides are TGTGCCAGCAGTGAAGGGCTAGAAAGAAACACCATATATTTT.

The chain recombines TRBV19 with TRBJ1-4; 10 bases match TRBD1. J was trimmed by 5 bases and V by 6 bases; bases with no gene match: 12. The CDR3 length is 17 residues. The V gene's germline CDR1 is LNHDA and CDR2 SQIVND (reference sequence). The CDR3 reads CASRTGQGGGMNEKLFF. The DNA for the CDR3 is TGTGCCAGTAGAACTGGACAGGGGGGCGGGATGAATGAAAAACTGTTTTTT. Supplemented by reference TRBV19 and TRBJ1-4, the full variable domain reads DGGITQSPKYLFRKEGQNVTLSCEQNLNHDAMYWYRQDPGQGLRLIYYSQIVNDFQKGDIAEGYSVSREKKESFPLTVTSAQKNPTAFYLCASRTGQGGGMNEKLFFGSGTQLSVL.

The chain has TRBV19 and TRBJ2-7; D is possibly TRBD2 (5 bases). The length of the CDR3 is 13 residues. CDR1 is LNHDA and CDR2 is SQIVND in the germline V gene (reference sequence). The germline V and J ends were trimmed by 10 bases and 4 bases, with 17 bases remaining between them. CDR3 protein: CATSPDSKYEQYF. In nucleotides, the CDR3 is TGTGCCACCTCACCGGACTCGAAATACGAGCAGTACTTC.

The chain is built from TRBV14 and TRBJ2-7, with 11 nucleotides matching TRBD2. The length of the CDR3 is 16 residues. Germline V gives CDR1 SGHDN, CDR2 FVKESK. V gave up 1 base and J gave up 5 bases; unmatched junction bases: 7. The CDR3 loop reads CASSQVPSGRINEQYF. For the CDR3, the DNA is TGTGCCAGCAGCCAAGTCCCTAGCGGGAGGATCAACGAGCAGTACTTC.

J is TRBJ1-5 and V is TRBV5-1; 7 bases align to TRBD1. After removal of 1 base from V and 5 bases from J, the junction contained 3 bases not matched to a gene. The CDR3 spans 14 residues. The germline V gene has CDR1 SGHRS and CDR2 YFSETQ. The CDR3 is CASSLTGVDQPQHF. The CDR3 nucleotides read TGCGCCAGCAGCTTGACAGGGGTCGATCAGCCCCAGCATTTT.

This chain joins TRBV10-3 and TRBJ1-3; 10 nucleotides agree with TRBD1. The germline CDR1 and CDR2 sequences are ENHRY and SYGVKD. The V and J ends lost 10 bases and 6 bases, in that order; junction bases with no gene match: 6. This CDR3 spans 13 amino acids. This CDR3 is CATGQGDVNTIYF. The CDR3, as DNA: TGTGCCACTGGACAGGGGGATGTAAACACCATATATTTT.

The chain recombines TRBV4-2 with TRBJ1-1; D call uncertain. This CDR3 is 14 amino acids long. Trimming pared 6 bases from V and 1 base from J, leaving 12 bases between. Germline V gene lookup returns CDR1 LGHNA and CDR2 YNFKEQ. The CDR3 protein is CASRSGDKNTEAFF. CDR3 nucleotides: TGTGCCAGCAGGTCTGGAGATAAGAACACTGAAGCTTTCTTT.

V gene TRBV12-2 combines with J gene TRBJ2-7; the table's D call, TRBD2, was not checked against the DNA. TRBV12-2 is termed a pseudogene. The CDR3 length is 14 residues. The CDR3 loop is CASRLAPRQDYGVF. The CDR3 coding sequence is TGTGCAAGTCGCTTAGCTCCCCGTCAAGACTATGGGGTCTTC.

This clone was detected once. This chain connects TRBV29-1 to TRBJ1-6; tentative D call: TRBD1 (5 bases). The germline V gene has CDR1 SQVTM and CDR2 ANQGSEA. V dropped 6 bases and J dropped 6 bases, with 21 bases sitting between them. CDR3 size: 16 residues. The CDR3 loop reads CSVSGAGAQGNSPLHF. CDR3 bases: TGCAGCGTCTCCGGGGCAGGAGCTCAGGGTAATTCACCCCTCCACTTT.

This clone was counted a few times. The rearrangement uses TRBV2 and TRBJ2-7; weak D call: TRBD2 (6 bases). Looked up from germline, CDR1 is SNHLY and CDR2 is FYNNEI. Trimming cost V 2 bases and J 0 bases, with 11 bases left between them. The CDR3 consists of 15 residues. Written as DNA, the CDR3 is TGTGCCAGCAGTGAACGGGACGGGAGCTCCTACGAGCAGTACTTC. It encodes CASSERDGSSYEQYF.

This rearrangement joins TRBV11-2 to TRBJ1-3; D uncertain. The CDR3 is made up of 15 amino acids. Trimming took 5 bases from V and 2 from J, leaving 13 bases between them. Germline assignment: CDR1 SGHAT and CDR2 FQNNGV. The CDR3 DNA sequence: TGTGCCAGCAGCCCCAGAGCGTCTGCTGGAAACACCATATATTTT. Protein: CASSPRASAGNTIYF.

This clone has more than one count but fewer than ten. One junction end disagrees with the germline gene, perhaps due to a read error. The V call is TRBV29-1, the J call TRBJ1-1, with 7 bases matching TRBD1. This CDR3 has 11 residues. Germline CDR1 reads SQVTM; CDR2 reads ANQGSEA. The CDR3 region is CSVERQGETFF. The CDR3 DNA reads as TGCAGCGTTGAAAGACAGGGTGAAACTTTCTTT. Using reference TRBV29-1 and TRBJ1-1 for the parts outside the CDR3, the full variable domain is SAVISQKPSRDICQRGTSLTIQCQVDSQVTMMFWYRQQPGQSLTLIATANQGSEATYESGFVIDKFPISRPNLTFSTLTVSNMSPEDSSIYLCSVERQGETFFGQGTRLTVV.

This clone occurred once. The rearrangement uses TRBV15 and TRBJ2-5; D perhaps matches TRBD1 (5 bases). The V end was cut by 6 bases, the J end by 0 bases, with 17 bases between. Germline values: CDR1 LNHNV, CDR2 YYDKDF (reference sequence). The length of the CDR3 is 16 residues. This CDR3 is CATSRNSGLNQETQYF. CDR3 sequence (DNA): TGTGCCACCAGTCGGAATTCAGGGCTTAACCAAGAGACCCAGTACTTC. Variable domain in full (rest from reference TRBV15 and TRBJ2-5): DAMVIQNPRYQVTQFGKPVTLSCSQTLNHNVMYWYQQKSSQAPKLLFHYYDKDFNNEADTPDNFQSRRPNTSFCFLDIRSPGLGDTAMYLCATSRNSGLNQETQYFGPGTRLLVL.

V is TRBV7-3 and J is TRBJ2-1; 10 positions match TRBD2. The CDR3 contains 15 residues. J was trimmed by 7 bases and V by 0 bases; bases with no gene match: 3. Germline V gene lookup returns CDR1 SGHTA and CDR2 FQGTGA. CDR3 nucleotides: TGTGCCAGCAGCTTAACGAGCGGGGGGGCTAATGAGCAGTTCTTC. As protein: CASSLTSGGANEQFF.

This clone has only one observation. The V and J genes are TRBV7-5 and TRBJ2-3; the table's D call of TRBD1 was not tested on the DNA. TRBV7-5 is a recognized pseudogene. CDR3 length equals 18 residues. CDR3 residues: CVRSLNSGTGALTDTQYF. The CDR3 DNA reads as TGTGTCAGAAGCTTAAATTCCGGGACAGGGGCCCTCACAGATACGCAGTATTTT.

The chain carries TRBV27 and TRBJ2-2, with 9 bases lining up with TRBD1. CDR3 size: 16 residues. V trimming: 5 bases; J trimming: 3 bases; junction bases outside the gene matches: 7. Germline V CDR1 and CDR2: MNHEY, SMNVEV (reference sequence). In DNA form, the CDR3 reads TGTGCCAGCAGTCCCTGGACAGGGGCGCACACCGGGGAGCTGTTTTTT. Translated: CASSPWTGAHTGELFF.

CDR3 in amino acids: CASTREQGVGGNTIYF. DNA for the CDR3: TGTGCCAGCACCCGGGAACAGGGGGTAGGAGGAAACACCATATATTTT. The V call is TRBV11-2, the J call TRBJ1-3, with 8 bases aligning to TRBD1. The germline gives CDR1 SGHAT, CDR2 FQNNGV. V trimming: 7 bases; J trimming: 4 bases; junction bases outside the gene matches: 12. CDR3 length: 16 residues.

This clone was picked up one time. CDR3 sequence reads: CARGGPTNEKLFF. CDR3 in DNA: TGTGCCAGAGGGGGGCCAACTAATGAAAAACTGTTTTTT. This chain uses TRBV7-9 with TRBJ1-4, with D possibly TRBD1 on 6 matching bases. CDR1 is SEHNR and CDR2 is FQNEAQ in the germline V gene (reference sequence). The V gene lost 9 bases and the J gene lost 0 bases, with 8 bases spanning the gap. This CDR3 is built from 13 residues.

V is TRBV21-1 and J is TRBJ1-2; TRBD1, the table's D call, was not compared with the DNA. TRBV21-1 is designated a pseudogene. The CDR3 runs 14 residues. This CDR3 reads CASSKAAEIYGYTF. The DNA for the CDR3 is TGTGCCAGCAGCAAAGCGGCCGAAATCTATGGCTACACCTTC.

The rearrangement uses TRBV5-5 and TRBJ1-4; D is undetermined. Trimming took 2 bases from V and 0 from J, leaving 8 bases between them. The CDR3 covers 15 residues. Germline CDR1 and CDR2: SGHKS and YYEKEE (reference sequence). The CDR3 sequence: CASSLRASTNEKLFF. The CDR3 DNA follows: TGTGCCAGCAGCTTACGGGCCTCAACTAATGAAAAACTGTTTTTT.

This chain connects TRBV7-9 to TRBJ1-2; no clear D. Trimming left V 6 bases short and J 4 bases short, with 9 bases between. Germline assignment: CDR1 SEHNR and CDR2 FQNEAQ (reference sequence). This CDR3 is 12 amino acids long. CDR3 DNA: TGTGCCAGCAGTAGTGGGGTCTATGGCTACACCTTC. Its translation is CASSSGVYGYTF. Filled out from reference TRBV7-9 and TRBJ1-2, the complete variable domain reads DTGVSQNPRHKITKRGQNVTFRCDPISEHNRLYWYRQTLGQGPEFLTYFQNEAQLEKSRLLSDRFSAERPKGSFSTLEIQRTEQGDSAMYLCASSSGVYGYTFGSGTRLTVV.

The chain uses TRBV5-1 and TRBJ2-3; TRBD1 agrees at 7 bases. CDR1 and CDR2 (germline): SGHRS, YFSETQ. The ends lost 5 bases at V and 2 bases at J; junction bases unmatched: 8. The CDR3 runs to 15 residues. The CDR3 region is CASSSDRRITDTQYF. The CDR3, as DNA: TGCGCCAGCAGTTCGGACAGGCGTATCACAGATACGCAGTATTTT.

The sample holds a few counts of this clone. The chain recombines TRBV19 with TRBJ1-4; D remains ambiguous. Germline-derived CDR1 and CDR2 are LNHDA and SQIVND (reference sequence). V was cut by 7 bases and J by 8 bases, with 17 bases left in between. CDR3 length equals 14 residues. Here the CDR3 reads CASNSYTVGEKLFF. The CDR3 nucleotides read TGTGCCAGTAATTCTTATACGGTCGGGGAAAAACTGTTTTTT.

This clone appeared a single time. The chain links TRBV19 to TRBJ2-7, with D possibly matching TRBD1 (5 bases). V gave up 8 bases and J gave up 0 bases, with 11 bases separating them. Germline CDR1 is LNHDA and CDR2 is SQIVND (reference sequence). The CDR3 totals 13 residues. Here the CDR3 DNA reads TGTGCCAGTCACGACAGAGTCTCCTACGAGCAGTACTTC. Translation: CASHDRVSYEQYF.

V usage is TRBV6-5 and J usage is TRBJ1-2; TRBD1 matches 8 bases. The CDR3 consists of 14 residues. Trimming at V came to 0 bases and at J to 7 bases, leaving 4 bases not matched to a gene. Germline values: CDR1 MNHEY, CDR2 SVGAGI. This chain's CDR3 is CASSYSTGVGGYTF. CDR3 DNA: TGTGCCAGCAGTTACTCGACAGGGGTGGGTGGCTACACCTTC.

This chain links TRBV5-5 with TRBJ1-4; the D is unclear. Deletions cut 2 bases from V and 0 bases from J, with 11 bases between. Germline CDR1 and CDR2: SGHKS and YYEKEE (reference sequence). This CDR3 comprises 16 residues. The CDR3 nucleotides are TGTGCCAGCAGCTTTACAATTCCTGCAACTAATGAAAAACTGTTTTTT. Translating gives CASSFTIPATNEKLFF.

The rearrangement uses TRBV29-1 and TRBJ2-2, with 7 bases identical to TRBD2. The length of the CDR3 is 14 residues. Per germline, CDR1 SQVTM and CDR2 ANQGSEA. Unmatched junction bases numbered 4, after V lost 3 bases and J lost 3 bases. In nucleotides, the CDR3 is TGCAGCGTTGACGGGGGGACTGACACCGGGGAGCTGTTTTTT. Translated: CSVDGGTDTGELFF.

The chain couples TRBV5-1 to TRBJ1-2; D possibly corresponds to TRBD1 (5 bases). Germline lookup yields CDR1 SGHRS and CDR2 YFSETQ. V shed 3 bases and J shed 3 bases, with 18 bases lying between them. This CDR3 has 16 amino acids. CDR3 bases: TGCGCCAGCAGCTCCTGGGGTAGGGACGGATACTATGGCTACACCTTC. Translated, it gives CASSSWGRDGYYGYTF.